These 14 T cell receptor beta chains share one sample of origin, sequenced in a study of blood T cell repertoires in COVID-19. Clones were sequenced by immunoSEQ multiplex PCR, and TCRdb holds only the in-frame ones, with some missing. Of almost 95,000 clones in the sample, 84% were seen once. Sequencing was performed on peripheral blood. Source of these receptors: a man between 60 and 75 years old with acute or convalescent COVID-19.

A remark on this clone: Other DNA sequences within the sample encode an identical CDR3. CDR3 DNA sequence: TGTGCCAGCAGCCCGGGACAGGGGTACGAGCAGTACTTC. Amino acid sequence: CASSPGQGYEQYF. The chain employs TRBV12-3 or TRBV12-4 and TRBJ2-7, with TRBD1 matching over 10 bases. Trimming removed 6 bases from V and 4 bases from J; junction bases left unmatched: 3. This CDR3 comprises 13 residues.

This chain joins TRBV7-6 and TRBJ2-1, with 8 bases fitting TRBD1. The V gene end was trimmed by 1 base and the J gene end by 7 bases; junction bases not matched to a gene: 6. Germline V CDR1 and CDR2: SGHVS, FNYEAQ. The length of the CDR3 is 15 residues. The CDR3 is CASSLDFGTGNEQFF. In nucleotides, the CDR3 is TGTGCCAGCAGCTTAGATTTCGGGACAGGAAATGAGCAGTTCTTC.

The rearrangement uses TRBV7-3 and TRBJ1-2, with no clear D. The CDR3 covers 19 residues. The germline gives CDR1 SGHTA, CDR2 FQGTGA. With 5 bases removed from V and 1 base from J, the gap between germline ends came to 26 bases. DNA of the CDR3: TGTGCCAGCAGCCCATCCCCCACATCCACCCAATCCCTTAACTATGGCTACACCTTC. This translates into CASSPSPTSTQSLNYGYTF. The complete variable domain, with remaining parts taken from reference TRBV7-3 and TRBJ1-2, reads GAGVSQTPSNKVTEKGKYVELRCDPISGHTALYWYRQSLGQGPEFLIYFQGTGAADDSGLPNDRFFAVRPEGSVSTLKIQRTERGDSAVYLCASSPSPTSTQSLNYGYTFGSGTRLTVV.

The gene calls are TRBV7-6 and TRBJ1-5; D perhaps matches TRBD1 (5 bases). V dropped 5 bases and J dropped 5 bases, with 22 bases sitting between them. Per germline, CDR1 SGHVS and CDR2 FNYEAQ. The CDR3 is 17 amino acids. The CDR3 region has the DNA TGTGCCAGCAGCCCCGCAGGGAGGGGAGGAGGGTATCAGCCCCAGCATTTT. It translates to CASSPAGRGGGYQPQHF.

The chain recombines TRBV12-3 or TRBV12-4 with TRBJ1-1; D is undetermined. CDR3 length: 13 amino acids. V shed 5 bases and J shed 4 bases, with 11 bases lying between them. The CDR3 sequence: CASSLRAGTEAFF. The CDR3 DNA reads TGTGCCAGCAGTCTACGGGCGGGCACTGAAGCTTTCTTT.

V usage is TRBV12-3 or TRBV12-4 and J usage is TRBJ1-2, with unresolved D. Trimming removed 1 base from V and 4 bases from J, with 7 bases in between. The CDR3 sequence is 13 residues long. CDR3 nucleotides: TGTGCCAGCAGTTTAGGACACCTCTATGGCTACACCTTC. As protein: CASSLGHLYGYTF.

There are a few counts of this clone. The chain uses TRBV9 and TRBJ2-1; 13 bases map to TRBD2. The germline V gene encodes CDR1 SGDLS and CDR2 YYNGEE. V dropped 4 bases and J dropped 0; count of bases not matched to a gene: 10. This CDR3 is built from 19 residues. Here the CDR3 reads CASSSNPGTSGVSYNEQFF. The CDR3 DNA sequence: TGTGCCAGCAGCTCAAATCCCGGGACTAGCGGGGTCTCCTACAATGAGCAGTTCTTC.

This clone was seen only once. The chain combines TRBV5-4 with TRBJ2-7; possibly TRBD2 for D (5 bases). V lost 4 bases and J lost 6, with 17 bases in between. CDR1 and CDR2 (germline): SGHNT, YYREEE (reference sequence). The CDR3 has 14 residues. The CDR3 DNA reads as TGTGCCAGCAGCCGGGTAGGGCTTGCGGGCGAGCAGTACTTC. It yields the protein CASSRVGLAGEQYF.

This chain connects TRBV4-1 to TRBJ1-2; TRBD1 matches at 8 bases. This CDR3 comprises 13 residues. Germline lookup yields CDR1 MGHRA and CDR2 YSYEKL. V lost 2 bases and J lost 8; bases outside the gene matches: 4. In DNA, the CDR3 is TGCGCCAGCAGCCAACAGGGGGCGTGGGGCTACACCTTC. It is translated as CASSQQGAWGYTF.

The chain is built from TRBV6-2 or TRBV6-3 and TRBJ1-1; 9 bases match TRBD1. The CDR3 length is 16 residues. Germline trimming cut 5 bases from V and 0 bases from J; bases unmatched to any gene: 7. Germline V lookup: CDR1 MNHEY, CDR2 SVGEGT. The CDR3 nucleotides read TGTGCCAGCAGTCTTCACAGGGGGCGGCTGAACACTGAAGCTTTCTTT. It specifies CASSLHRGRLNTEAFF.

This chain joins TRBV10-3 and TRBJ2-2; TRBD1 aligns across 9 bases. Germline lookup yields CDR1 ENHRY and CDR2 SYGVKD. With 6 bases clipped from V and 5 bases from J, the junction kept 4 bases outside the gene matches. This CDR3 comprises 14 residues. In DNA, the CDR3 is TGTGCCATCAGGGGGACAGGGAGGACCGGGGAGCTGTTTTTT. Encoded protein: CAIRGTGRTGELFF.

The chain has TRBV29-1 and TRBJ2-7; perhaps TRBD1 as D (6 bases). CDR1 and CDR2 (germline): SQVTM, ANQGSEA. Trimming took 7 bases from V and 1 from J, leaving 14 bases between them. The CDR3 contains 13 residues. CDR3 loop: CSGRDKESYEQYF. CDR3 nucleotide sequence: TGCAGCGGCCGGGACAAGGAATCCTACGAGCAGTACTTC.

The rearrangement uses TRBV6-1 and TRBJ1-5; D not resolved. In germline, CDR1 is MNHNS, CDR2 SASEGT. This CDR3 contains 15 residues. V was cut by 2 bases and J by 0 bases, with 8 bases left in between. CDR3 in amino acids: CASSELADSNQPQHF. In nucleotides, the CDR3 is TGTGCCAGCAGTGAACTGGCGGATAGCAATCAGCCCCAGCATTTT.

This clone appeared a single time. As DNA, the CDR3 is TGTGCCACCTACGGTAACTATGGCTACACCTTC. Protein product: CATYGNYGYTF. The rearrangement links TRBV19 to TRBJ1-2, with D unresolved. The V gene lost 10 bases and the J gene lost 1 base, with 7 bases spanning the gap. This CDR3 region has 11 residues. Germline V gene sequence: CDR1 LNHDA, CDR2 SQIVND (reference sequence).